One sample yielded the 6 T cell receptor beta chains listed below, sequenced in a study of cytomegalovirus exposure and HLA in healthy donors. The PCR contained 60 Vbeta and 13 Jbeta primers. The repertoire was sequenced with immunoSEQ multiplex PCR; TCRdb's copy has only in-frame clones and lacks some. The sample carries about 180,000 clones, roughly 78% recorded once. Sequenced material: PBMCs. The source is a woman aged 25 to 39 in good health and CMV-seronegative.

CDR3 DNA sequence: TGTGCCAGCAGTGAAAACTTCGGGGAAGGGTCTGGGGCCAACGTCCTGACTTTC. It is translated as CASSENFGEGSGANVLTF. The rearrangement links TRBV25-1 to TRBJ2-6; perhaps TRBD2 as D (5 bases). This CDR3 has 18 residues. V was cut by 2 bases and J by 1 base, with 15 bases left in between. CDR1 and CDR2 (germline): MGHDK, SYGVNS.

V and J are TRBV7-3 and TRBJ2-3; 8 bases agree with TRBD2. The CDR3 totals 16 residues. The junction had 9 bases not matched to a gene; V was cut back by 5 bases and J by 2 bases. CDR1 and CDR2 from the germline V gene are SGHTA and FQGTGA. CDR3 sequence: CASSPQWTSFTDTQYF. The DNA for the CDR3 is TGTGCCAGCAGCCCCCAATGGACTAGCTTCACAGATACGCAGTATTTT.

The V call is TRBV6-1, the J call TRBJ2-1; TRBD1 agrees at 11 bases. Germline CDR1 and CDR2: MNHNS and SASEGT. After removal of 3 bases from V and 7 bases from J, the junction contained 14 bases not matched to a gene. The CDR3 contains 18 residues. In nucleotides, the CDR3 is TGTGCCAGCAGTGACAGTCGGACAGGGGGCTCCCTTGGGAATGAGCAGTTCTTC. Its translation is CASSDSRTGGSLGNEQFF.

V and J are TRBV5-6 and TRBJ1-5, with 11 bases aligning to TRBD1. V was clipped by 0 bases and J by 7 bases; unmatched bases: 3. The germline V gene has CDR1 SGHDT and CDR2 YYEEEE. The CDR3 sequence is 15 residues long. The CDR3 region is CASSLGGQGDQPQHF. The CDR3 DNA reads as TGTGCCAGCAGCTTGGGGGGACAGGGGGACCAGCCCCAGCATTTT. Full variable domain (remainder filled in from reference TRBV5-6 and TRBJ1-5): DAGVTQSPTHLIKTRGQQVTLRCSPKSGHDTVSWYQQALGQGPQFIFQYYEEEERQRGNFPDRFSGHQFPNYSSELNVNALLLGDSALYLCASSLGGQGDQPQHFGDGTRLSIL.

The chain has TRBV7-9 and TRBJ2-1; D possibly corresponds to TRBD1 (6 bases). The CDR3 extends over 15 amino acids. Looked up from germline, CDR1 is SEHNR and CDR2 is FQNEAQ (reference sequence). V was pared by 6 bases and J by 2 bases, with 14 bases between. CDR3 region: CASSLQGNPYNEQFF. The CDR3 nucleotides read TGTGCCAGCAGTTTACAGGGAAACCCCTACAATGAGCAGTTCTTC.

The chain links TRBV30 to TRBJ2-7; D is unresolved. The germline V gene has CDR1 GTSNPN and CDR2 SVGIG (reference sequence). This CDR3 has 13 amino acids. V lost 2 bases and J lost 0, with 8 bases in between. The CDR3 DNA follows: TGTGCCTGGAGTACCCCTAACTCCTACGAGCAGTACTTC. It yields the protein CAWSTPNSYEQYF.